This T cell receptor beta chain was obtained from a study of T cells after yellow fever vaccination. CDR3 size: 13 residues. Germline V gives CDR1 MGHRA, CDR2 YSYEKL. Between the trimmed V and J ends, which lost 0 bases and 11 bases, there was a span of 13 bases. TCRdb used MiXCR to reprocess the 5' RACE reads, holding one entry per CDR3 protein. The sample shows about 320,000 distinct CDR3 sequences, around 4.5% of them seen only once. This TCR was recovered from a man younger than 30 who received the YFV17D yellow fever vaccine. This chain uses TRBV4-1 with TRBJ1-1; no clear D. The sequenced sample was PBMCs, obtained 15 days after the yellow fever booster vaccination. The CDR3 sequence is CASSQELLTGAFF. CDR3 nucleotides: TGCGCCAGCAGCCAAGAATTACTTACTGGTGCTTTCTTT.